This TCR beta chain was captured by sequencing in a study of human T cells and chemical hapten exposure (dated by TCRdb to the early 2020s). For context, the study as a whole: For sensitization, 2% DPC in acetone was applied to a 2 cm by 2 cm area of upper inner arm skin. Patients additionally received weekly therapeutic DPC doses to the scalp throughout the approximately 25-week study period. Most of the patients in the cohort were female, and the cohort covered alopecia areata with under or over 50% scalp involvement, alopecia totalis and alopecia universalis. Blood was sampled from patients pre-sensitization (week 0) and at 2, 6 and about 24 weeks after DPC sensitization. Roughly 30 alopecia patients gave blood for TCR sequencing at one to four time points (pre-sensitization, 2, 6 and 24 weeks). Libraries were combined into a pool for sequencing, and differences in TCR yield between samples came mainly from small differences in library volumes within the pool. This study followed changes in the peripheral blood TCR repertoire in vivo during primary and secondary sensitization of alopecia patients to the hapten diphenylcyclopropenone (DPC). Patch testing on the upper back used Finn chambers containing 0.01% DPC, with scoring done after 6 days according to International Contact Dermatitis Research Group standards. Broad study findings and their caveats: Compared with pre-sensitization or healthy control sets, expanded TCRs formed significantly more large CDR3 similarity clusters, which is consistent with antigen-driven responses. DPC sensitization did not change the number of TCRs with a frequency above 1 in 1000, and there was no evidence of changes in global repertoire structure. A positive correlation was found between the number of PT1 expanded TCRs and patch test score, with significance reached at thresholds 8, 16 and 32 but not 4. After repeated subsampling, the strength of the expansion versus patch-test correlation and the threshold at which it became significant changed. All patients had alopecia, a presumed autoimmune disease, so their immune response might differ from that of healthy individuals.

With regard to this clonotype: The clone's antigen remains unknown. The input lacks base qualities; no much larger clone sits a single base away.

Via the germline V gene, CDR1 is MNHEY and CDR2 SVGEGT. The CDR3 numbers 13 residues from cysteine through phenylalanine. The read is trimmed to its CDR3 DNA, 39 bases read in frame from base 1. Unmatched junction bases come to 7, with V trimmed by 9 bases and J by 5 bases. Libraries were built with RACE. These reads were obtained on a NextSeq 500. During library preparation, unique molecular identifiers were attached to individual cDNA molecules so that TCRs could be counted quantitatively and reproducibly. Each blood RNA sample was used to sequence both TCR alpha and TCR beta chains. On the authors' methods: Samples had a median of 95,638 TCRs, with a range from roughly 23,224 to 750,000. The Decombinator software suite was used to annotate the V, J and CDR3 of the TCR reads. Every sample was subsampled to the same number of TCRs (28,000) for the PS versus PT1 abundance plots. Expanded TCRs were defined as absent before sensitization and observed at least eight times at the 2-week time point. The public reads were reanalyzed by TCRdb: fastp trimming at Q25, MiXCR alignment, in-frame beta chains only. Every CDR3 protein is listed once, alongside the most common genes and DNA of its rows. Clone size and V and J calls follow TCRdb, not the original study. This sample lists some 300,000 distinct CDR3 sequences; about 5.4% were detected once. The ten largest make up over 6.5% of the sample.

Explained via the paper, the time point label denotes: pre-sensitization, week 0. The treatment or condition label, as the study defines it: therapeutic diphenylcyclopropenone sensitization with weekly scalp DPC. Blood at each patch-test visit was drawn before the patch test was applied. Patients were considered eligible if aged 18 to 70, diagnosed with alopecia and deemed suitable for DPC therapy, and patients were excluded if pregnant. Total RNA was extracted from unfractionated whole blood collected in Tempus Blood RNA tubes. The sequence derives from a woman between 18 and 29 years old with alopecia areata. Some clones in this sample may be carry-over from other donors' samples. The sample here was whole blood, taken in connection with sensitization to the hapten diphenylcyclopropenone (DPC). The V and J segments used are TRBV6-2 or TRBV6-3 and TRBJ2-1; the junction holds 7 bases that match TRBD2. The nucleotide sequence is TGTGCCAGTTTAAGACTAGCCCACAATGAGCAGTTCTTC. It translates as CASLRLAHNEQFF.